These 8 T cell receptor beta chains originate from one sample sequenced in a study of PD-1 blockade in classical Hodgkin lymphoma. Some clones are missing from TCRdb's copy, which holds only in-frame ones; the method was immunoSEQ multiplex PCR. The sample contains tens of thousands of clones, approximately 70% of which appear only once. Every one of the patients relapsed after autologous stem cell transplantation (brentuximab vedotin exposure was variable). The sequencing used peripheral blood mononuclear cells (PBMCs), collected before the second cycle of nivolumab. These receptors came from a human donor with classical Hodgkin lymphoma.

The chain recombines TRBV4-3 with TRBJ2-1; TRBD1 matches 8 bases. Germline V lookup: CDR1 LGHNA, CDR2 YSLEER. V dropped 1 base and J dropped 7; count of bases not matched to a gene: 6. This CDR3 has 15 amino acids. CDR3 DNA: TGCGCCAGCAGCCAAGCGGACAGGGATGTGAATGAGCAGTTCTTC. It yields the protein CASSQADRDVNEQFF.

This chain joins TRBV7-8 and TRBJ2-3; maybe TRBD1 (5 bases). Germline lookup yields CDR1 SGHVS and CDR2 FQNEAQ. V lost 6 bases and J lost 4, with 14 bases in between. The CDR3 is 14 amino acids. The CDR3 loop reads CASSSTLGADTQYF. DNA of the CDR3: TGTGCCAGCAGTTCGACCCTAGGGGCAGATACGCAGTATTTT. Combining the CDR3 with reference TRBV7-8 and TRBJ2-3 gives the whole variable domain GAGVSQSPRYKVAKRGQDVALRCDPISGHVSLFWYQQALGQGPEFLTYFQNEAQLDKSGLPSDRFFAERPEGSVSTLKIQRTQQEDSAVYLCASSSTLGADTQYFGPGTRLTVL.

The chain has TRBV19 and TRBJ2-2; D is unresolved. The CDR3 sequence is 13 residues long. Deletions cut 7 bases from V and 5 bases from J, with 11 bases between. Germline-derived CDR1 and CDR2 are LNHDA and SQIVND (reference sequence). CDR3 coding DNA: TGTGCCAGTACCAGCCGCTGGACCGGGGAGCTGTTTTTT. Translation gives CASTSRWTGELFF.

By frequency in the sample, this clone is medium-sized (0.01 to 0.1%). The chain uses TRBV19 and TRBJ1-1; no clear D gene. In germline, CDR1 is LNHDA, CDR2 SQIVND (reference sequence). V was pared by 2 bases and J by 1 base, with 5 bases between. The CDR3 is made up of 13 amino acids. The chain's CDR3 is CASSISGNTEAFF. The CDR3 DNA follows: TGTGCCAGTAGTATAAGTGGGAACACTGAAGCTTTCTTT.

V and J are TRBV5-4 and TRBJ2-1; TRBD1 aligns across 9 bases. CDR1 and CDR2 from the germline V gene are SGHNT and YYREEE (reference sequence). The V segment lost 6 bases and the J segment 3 bases; nucleotides outside the gene matches: 4. This CDR3 has 14 residues. CDR3 in amino acids: CASTGQGLYNEQFF. The DNA for the CDR3 is TGTGCCAGCACGGGACAGGGTCTCTACAATGAGCAGTTCTTC. The variable domain in full, with the rest retrieved from reference TRBV5-4 and TRBJ2-1, is ETGVTQSPTHLIKTRGQQVTLRCSSQSGHNTVSWYQQALGQGPQFIFQYYREEENGRGNFPPRFSGLQFPNYSSELNVNALELDDSALYLCASTGQGLYNEQFFGPGTRLTVL.

The chain uses TRBV7-2 and TRBJ2-5; 7 bases match TRBD1. The CDR3 consists of 17 residues. Germline CDR1 SGHTA, CDR2 FQGNSA. With 5 bases clipped from V and 1 base from J, the junction kept 13 bases outside the gene matches. The CDR3 nucleotides read TGTGCCAGCAGCCGACCCACGGACAGGCCCGCCCAAGAGACCCAGTACTTC. Translation: CASSRPTDRPAQETQYF.

The V gene is TRBV19, the J gene TRBJ1-2, with D perhaps TRBD1 (5 bases). The CDR3 is made up of 15 amino acids. CDR1 is LNHDA and CDR2 is SQIVND in the germline V gene (reference sequence). The germline V and J ends were trimmed by 3 bases and 2 bases, with 13 bases remaining between them. The CDR3 protein is CASSMAERGNYGYTF. The CDR3 nucleotides are TGTGCCAGTAGTATGGCGGAGAGGGGCAACTATGGCTACACCTTC.

V usage is TRBV5-1 and J usage is TRBJ2-5, with TRBD1 matching 7 bases. Germline CDR1 and CDR2: SGHRS and YFSETQ. V shed 0 bases, J shed 1 base, and the junction held 6 bases outside the gene matches. CDR3 length: 16 residues. The DNA for the CDR3 is TGCGCCAGCAGCTTGGTGGGGACAGCTTCCCAAGAGACCCAGTACTTC. Translation: CASSLVGTASQETQYF.